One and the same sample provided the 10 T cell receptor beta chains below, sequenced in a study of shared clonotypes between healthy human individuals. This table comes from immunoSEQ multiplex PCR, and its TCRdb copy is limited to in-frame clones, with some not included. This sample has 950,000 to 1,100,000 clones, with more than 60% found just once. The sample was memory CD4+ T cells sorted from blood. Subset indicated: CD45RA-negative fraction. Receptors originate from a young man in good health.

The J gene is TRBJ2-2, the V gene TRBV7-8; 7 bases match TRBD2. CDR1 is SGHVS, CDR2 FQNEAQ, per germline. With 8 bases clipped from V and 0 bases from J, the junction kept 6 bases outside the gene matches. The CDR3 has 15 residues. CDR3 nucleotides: TGTGCCAGCGGAATAGCGGGCTCGAACACCGGGGAGCTGTTTTTT. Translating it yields CASGIAGSNTGELFF.

CDR3 in amino acids: CSLSPGTGSTETQYF. The CDR3 bases are TGCAGCCTAAGCCCTGGGACAGGGTCCACAGAGACCCAGTACTTC. This chain uses TRBV29-1 with TRBJ2-5; 9 positions agree with TRBD1. The germline gives CDR1 SQVTM, CDR2 ANQGSEA. The CDR3 spans 15 residues. V shed 8 bases and J 4 bases; nucleotides not matched to a gene: 14.

Here the CDR3 DNA reads TGTGCCAGCAGCGGAGTTGGGGGGCAGATAAAAGGCTACACCTTC. Residues: CASSGVGGQIKGYTF. This chain connects TRBV9 to TRBJ1-2, with D possibly matching TRBD1 (6 bases). This CDR3 has 15 residues. Looked up from germline, CDR1 is SGDLS and CDR2 is YYNGEE. Trimming pared 3 bases from V and 8 bases from J, leaving 20 bases between.

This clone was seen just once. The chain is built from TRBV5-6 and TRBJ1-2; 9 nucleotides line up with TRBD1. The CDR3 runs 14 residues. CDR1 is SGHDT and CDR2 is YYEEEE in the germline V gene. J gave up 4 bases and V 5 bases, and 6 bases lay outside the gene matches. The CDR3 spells CASSPGQGGYGYTF. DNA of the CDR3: TGTGCCAGCAGTCCGGGACAGGGAGGCTATGGCTACACCTTC.

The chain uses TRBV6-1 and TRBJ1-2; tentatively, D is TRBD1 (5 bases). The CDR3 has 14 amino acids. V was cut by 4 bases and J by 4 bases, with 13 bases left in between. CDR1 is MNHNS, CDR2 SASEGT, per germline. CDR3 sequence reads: CASSVQVLGYGYTF. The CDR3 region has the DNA TGTGCCAGCAGTGTACAGGTCTTGGGCTATGGCTACACCTTC.

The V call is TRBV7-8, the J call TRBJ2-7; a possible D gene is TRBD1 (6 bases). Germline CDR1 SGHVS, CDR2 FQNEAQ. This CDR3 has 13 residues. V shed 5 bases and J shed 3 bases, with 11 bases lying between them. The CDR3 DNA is TGTGCCAGCAGCCTCCGGGACAACTACGAGCAGTACTTC. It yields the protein CASSLRDNYEQYF.

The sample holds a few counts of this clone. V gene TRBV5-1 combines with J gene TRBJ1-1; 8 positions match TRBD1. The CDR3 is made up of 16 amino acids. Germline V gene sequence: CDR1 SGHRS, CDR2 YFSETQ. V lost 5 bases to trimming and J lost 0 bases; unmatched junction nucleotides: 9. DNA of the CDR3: TGCGCCAGCAGTCTTTCGACAGGGGAAGTGAACACTGAAGCTTTCTTT. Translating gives CASSLSTGEVNTEAFF.

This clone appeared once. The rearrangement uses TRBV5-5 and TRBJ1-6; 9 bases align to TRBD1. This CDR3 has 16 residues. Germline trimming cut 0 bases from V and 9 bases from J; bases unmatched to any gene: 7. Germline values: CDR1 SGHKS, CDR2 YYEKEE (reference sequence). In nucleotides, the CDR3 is TGTGCCAGCAGCTTGGAACCCGGGACAGGGTCTTCACCCCTCCACTTT. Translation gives CASSLEPGTGSSPLHF.

The CDR3 DNA sequence: TGTGCCAGCAGCTTAGGACTAGCGTCAGGTACAGATACGCAGTATTTT. This sequence encodes CASSLGLASGTDTQYF. The chain employs TRBV7-8 and TRBJ2-3; TRBD2 aligns across 8 bases. In germline, CDR1 is SGHVS, CDR2 FQNEAQ. The CDR3 length is 16 residues. The V segment lost 1 base and the J segment 3 bases; nucleotides outside the gene matches: 6.

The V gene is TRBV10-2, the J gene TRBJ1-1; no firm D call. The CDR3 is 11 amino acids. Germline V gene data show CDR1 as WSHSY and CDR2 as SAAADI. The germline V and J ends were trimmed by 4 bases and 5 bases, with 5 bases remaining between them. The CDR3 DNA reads TGCGCCAGCAGTGGACCGACTGAAGCTTTCTTT. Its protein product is CASSGPTEAFF.